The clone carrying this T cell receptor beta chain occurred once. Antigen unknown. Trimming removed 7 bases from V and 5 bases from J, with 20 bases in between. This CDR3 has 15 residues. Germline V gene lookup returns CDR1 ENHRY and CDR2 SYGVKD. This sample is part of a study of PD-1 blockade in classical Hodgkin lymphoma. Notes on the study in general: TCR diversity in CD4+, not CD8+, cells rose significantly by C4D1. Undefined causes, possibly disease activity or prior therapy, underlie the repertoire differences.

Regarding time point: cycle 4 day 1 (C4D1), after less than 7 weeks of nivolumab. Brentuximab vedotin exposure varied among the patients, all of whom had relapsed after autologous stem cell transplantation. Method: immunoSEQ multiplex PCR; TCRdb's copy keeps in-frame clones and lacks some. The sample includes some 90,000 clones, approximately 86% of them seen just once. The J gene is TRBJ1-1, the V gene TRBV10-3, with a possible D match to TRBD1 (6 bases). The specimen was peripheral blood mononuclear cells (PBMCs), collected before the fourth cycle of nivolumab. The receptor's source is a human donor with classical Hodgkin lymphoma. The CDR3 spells CAITDRRGARTEAFF. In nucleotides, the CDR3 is TGTGCCATCACCGATCGGAGGGGGGCGAGGACTGAAGCTTTCTTT.